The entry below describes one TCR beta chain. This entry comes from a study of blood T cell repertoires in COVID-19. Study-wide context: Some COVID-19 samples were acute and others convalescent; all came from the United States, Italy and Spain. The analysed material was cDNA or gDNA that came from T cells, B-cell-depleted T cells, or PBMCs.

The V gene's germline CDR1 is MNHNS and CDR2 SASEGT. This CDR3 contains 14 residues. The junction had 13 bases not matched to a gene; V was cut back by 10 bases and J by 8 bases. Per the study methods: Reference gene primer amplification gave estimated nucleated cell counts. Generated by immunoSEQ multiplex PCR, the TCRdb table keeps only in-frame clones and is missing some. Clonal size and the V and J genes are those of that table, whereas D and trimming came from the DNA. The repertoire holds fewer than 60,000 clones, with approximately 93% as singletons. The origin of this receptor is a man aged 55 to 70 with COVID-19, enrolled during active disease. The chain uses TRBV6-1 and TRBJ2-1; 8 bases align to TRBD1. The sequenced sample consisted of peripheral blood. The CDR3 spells CATFIQGAVDEQFF. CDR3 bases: TGTGCCACCTTCATCCAGGGGGCTGTCGATGAGCAGTTCTTC.